This T cell receptor (beta chain) stems from a study of blood T cell repertoires in COVID-19. Study-level information: Donors in the United States, Italy and Spain gave samples during acute or convalescent COVID-19. PBMCs, B-cell-depleted T cells, or T cells provided the cDNA or gDNA that made up the material.

Germline V gives CDR1 MGHRA, CDR2 YSYEKL. V was clipped by 1 base and J by 4 bases; unmatched bases: 9. This CDR3 has 17 amino acids. Original processing methods: Nucleated cell number was recorded as an estimate derived from reference gene primer amplification. Sequenced by immunoSEQ multiplex PCR; TCRdb stores in-frame clones only, minus some. That table supplies the V and J calls and clone size; D and trimming were determined from the DNA. The sample includes around 100,000 clones, roughly 90% of them seen just once. The chain couples TRBV4-1 to TRBJ1-5; TRBD1 aligns across 8 bases. The sequence was obtained from a man in his 60s with acute or convalescent COVID-19. The sample comprised peripheral blood. In nucleotides, the CDR3 is TGCGCCAGCAGCCAAGTTGGGATACAGGGGGGAAATCAGCCCCAGCATTTT. Its protein is CASSQVGIQGGNQPQHF.